Described below is a single T cell receptor (beta chain) sequence and its context. Its cognate antigen is unknown. The CDR3 covers 16 residues. The germline gives CDR1 MNHNS, CDR2 SASEGT. Losses at the gene ends were 4 bases for V and 0 bases for J; bases not matched to a gene: 4. The sample comes from a study of T-cell memory formation after mild COVID-19. Study-wide context: For the most part, TCR clusters were specific to one donor.

A 5'RACE reaction primed in the constant segment made cDNA libraries of TCR alpha and TCR beta, and these carried sample barcodes and UMIs. TCRdb reprocessed the 5' RACE reads with MiXCR, giving one entry per CDR3 protein. The sample consists of roughly 130,000 distinct CDR3 sequences, around 15% of them appearing once. The study, taken as a whole, reports: Mostly located in CM and EM were contracting CD4+ clones, with contracting CD8+ clones located in EMRA. Clones that contracted from day 15 to 85 were balanced CD4/CD8, while later expanders leaned CD4+.

Sequences were obtained from PBMCs or a T cell subset sorted from them (not recorded which). The rearrangement links TRBV6-1 to TRBJ1-5; 9 bases agree with TRBD1. This receptor was taken from a man between 18 and 29 years old who had mild COVID-19 (a few samples of this study predate the infection). Cell type and time point are not known. CDR3 sequence reads: CASSGTGVNSNQPQHF. The CDR3 coding sequence is TGTGCCAGCAGTGGGACAGGGGTCAATAGCAATCAGCCCCAGCATTTT.